Shown below are 11 T cell receptor beta chains from a single sample sequenced in a study of cytomegalovirus exposure and HLA in healthy donors. 13 Jbeta primers and 60 Vbeta primers were used for the PCR. Using immunoSEQ multiplex PCR, the repertoire was profiled, and TCRdb retains in-frame clones only, with some absent. The sample table sets out 35,000 to 45,000 clones. Sequenced input: PBMCs. Receptors were obtained from a male donor in good health and CMV-seronegative.

V and J are TRBV9 and TRBJ1-4; tentative D call: TRBD1 (6 bases). The V gene lost 2 bases and the J gene lost 7 bases, with 15 bases spanning the gap. The CDR3 loop spans 15 amino acids. The germline V gene encodes CDR1 SGDLS and CDR2 YYNGEE. The CDR3 sequence: CASSVVQGGSEKLFF. Here the CDR3 DNA reads TGTGCCAGCAGCGTGGTACAGGGAGGGAGTGAAAAACTGTTTTTT.

The V gene is TRBV18, the J gene TRBJ2-3; 8 bases agree with TRBD2. Germline V gene sequence: CDR1 KGHSH, CDR2 LQKENI. V lost 5 bases, J lost 1 base, and 8 bases stayed unmatched. The CDR3 covers 16 residues. The CDR3 loop is CASSATPGGRTDTQYF. In nucleotides, the CDR3 is TGTGCCAGCTCAGCAACCCCGGGGGGGCGCACAGATACGCAGTATTTT. Filled out from reference TRBV18 and TRBJ2-3, the complete variable domain reads NAGVMQNPRHLVRRRGQEARLRCSPMKGHSHVYWYRQLPEEGLKFMVYLQKENIIDESGMPKERFSAEFPKEGPSILRIQQVVRGDSAAYFCASSATPGGRTDTQYFGPGTRLTVL.

The V gene is TRBV7-7, the J gene TRBJ2-1; D possibly corresponds to TRBD2 (5 bases). Deletions cut 0 bases from V and 9 bases from J, with 9 bases between. Germline loops: CDR1 SSHAT, CDR2 FNYEAQ (reference sequence). The CDR3 totals 13 residues. CDR3 DNA sequence: TGTGCCAGCAGCTTAGCCCGGGCGGGTGAGCAGTTCTTC. Protein sequence: CASSLARAGEQFF.

This chain links TRBV30 with TRBJ2-5; 13 bases agree with TRBD2. J lost 5 bases, V lost 1 base, and 7 bases had no gene match. Germline values: CDR1 GTSNPN, CDR2 SVGIG (reference sequence). The CDR3 totals 16 residues. CDR3 sequence reads: CAWSGTSGGLSETQYF. The CDR3 coding sequence is TGTGCCTGGAGTGGGACTAGCGGGGGCCTAAGCGAGACCCAGTACTTC.

This sequence joins TRBV7-2 and TRBJ2-7; no firm D call. Germline V lookup: CDR1 SGHTA, CDR2 FQGNSA. The CDR3 covers 13 residues. V shed 5 bases and J shed 2 bases, with 10 bases lying between them. This CDR3 reads CASSREAAYEQYF. For the CDR3, the DNA is TGTGCCAGCAGCCGAGAGGCAGCCTACGAGCAGTACTTC.

The V gene is TRBV11-2, the J gene TRBJ2-7; TRBD2 is a possible D gene (6 bases). V lost 5 bases and J lost 2, with 19 bases in between. The CDR3 covers 16 residues. Germline loops: CDR1 SGHAT, CDR2 FQNNGV. The CDR3 DNA reads TGTGCCAGCAGCACCTGGGCTGGGGACTCCGCCTACGAGCAGTACTTC. It yields the protein CASSTWAGDSAYEQYF.

V usage is TRBV28 and J usage is TRBJ2-4, with 8 bases fitting TRBD1. Germline values: CDR1 MDHEN, CDR2 SYDVKM. V lost 5 bases, J lost 1 base, and 7 bases stayed unmatched. This CDR3 has 16 amino acids. The CDR3 DNA reads TGTGCCAGCAGTCCGCAGGGGGCTGAGGCCAAAAACATTCAGTACTTC. Protein sequence: CASSPQGAEAKNIQYF.

The J gene is TRBJ2-5, the V gene TRBV5-1; 15 positions match TRBD2. Germline lookup yields CDR1 SGHRS and CDR2 YFSETQ. V was clipped by 5 bases and J by 3 bases; unmatched bases: 11. This CDR3 spans 18 amino acids. The CDR3 DNA is TGCGCCAGCAGAAGGGGGACTAGCGGGGGGCTAGTGGAAGAGACCCAGTACTTC. Its protein is CASRRGTSGGLVEETQYF.

J is TRBJ1-5 and V is TRBV4-1, with D maybe TRBD1 (6 bases). Germline values: CDR1 MGHRA, CDR2 YSYEKL. V was pared by 2 bases and J by 5 bases, with 16 bases between. The CDR3 spans 16 residues. The CDR3 bases are TGCGCCAGCAGCCAACGCACCGGGACACAACATCAGCCCCAGCATTTT. It encodes CASSQRTGTQHQPQHF.

The chain links TRBV28 to TRBJ2-7; D call uncertain. CDR1 is MDHEN and CDR2 is SYDVKM in the germline V gene. This CDR3 contains 14 residues. V lost 7 bases, J lost 3 bases, and 16 bases lay in between. The CDR3 sequence is CASTSWQTSYEQYF. The CDR3 coding sequence is TGTGCCAGCACCAGTTGGCAGACAAGCTACGAGCAGTACTTC.

V usage is TRBV19 and J usage is TRBJ1-2; 10 bases agree with TRBD1. V was clipped by 3 bases and J by 8 bases; unmatched bases: 9. The CDR3 sequence is 15 residues long. CDR1 is LNHDA and CDR2 is SQIVND in the germline V gene (reference sequence). The CDR3 nucleotides are TGTGCCAGTAGTATCGAGGCGACAGGGGGCGGGGGCTACACCTTC. Translation: CASSIEATGGGGYTF.